A single sample gave rise to the 15 T cell receptor beta chains below, sequenced in a study of blood T cell repertoires in COVID-19. The method was immunoSEQ multiplex PCR; TCRdb's version includes in-frame clones alone and lacks a portion of them. The top ten hold approximately 2.5% of the sample, which has around 110,000 clones, approximately 82% seen once. Specimen: peripheral blood. These TCRs come from a man aged 25 to 40 with acute or convalescent COVID-19.

This clone was observed a single time. The J gene is TRBJ1-5, the V gene TRBV19, with D tentatively TRBD1 (6 bases). This CDR3 has 15 residues. With 3 bases removed from V and 2 bases from J, the gap between germline ends came to 11 bases. Germline-derived CDR1 and CDR2 are LNHDA and SQIVND (reference sequence). The CDR3 here is CASSIMPGGNQPQHF. The CDR3 region has the DNA TGTGCCAGTAGTATCATGCCAGGGGGCAATCAGCCCCAGCATTTT.

The rearrangement links TRBV7-9 to TRBJ2-2; D may be TRBD1 (7 bases). CDR3 size: 16 residues. Germline lookup yields CDR1 SEHNR and CDR2 FQNEAQ (reference sequence). The V end was cut by 4 bases, the J end by 7 bases, with 19 bases between. The CDR3 spells CASSYPGGGAIGELFF. As DNA, the CDR3 is TGTGCCAGCAGCTACCCAGGAGGGGGCGCGATCGGGGAGCTGTTTTTT.

This chain links TRBV10-2 with TRBJ1-1; the D gene is possibly TRBD1 (5 bases). CDR1 and CDR2 from the germline V gene are WSHSY and SAAADI. The CDR3 has 13 amino acids. V shed 3 bases and J shed 8 bases, with 13 bases lying between them. CDR3 coding DNA: TGCGCCAGCAGTGAACGGGGGGGACGGGAAGCTTTCTTT. It translates to CASSERGGREAFF.

The chain carries TRBV30 and TRBJ1-6, with a possible D match to TRBD1 (5 bases). The germline V gene encodes CDR1 GTSNPN and CDR2 SVGIG (reference sequence). This CDR3 has 16 residues. Trimming took off 3 bases at V and 5 bases at J, with 17 bases between the two ends. The CDR3 here is CAWSGRGEFHNSPLHF. CDR3 coding DNA: TGTGCCTGGAGCGGAAGGGGCGAATTTCATAATTCACCCCTCCACTTT.

The chain uses TRBV4-2 and TRBJ1-3; 7 bases are shared with TRBD1. Germline V gives CDR1 LGHNA, CDR2 YNFKEQ. The V and J ends lost 2 bases and 0 bases, in that order; junction bases with no gene match: 10. The CDR3 runs to 18 residues. The CDR3 protein is CASSQPATGLDSGNTIYF. In DNA form, the CDR3 reads TGTGCCAGCAGCCAACCGGCGACAGGGTTGGACTCTGGAAACACCATATATTTT.

The chain carries TRBV30 and TRBJ1-4; D unresolved. This CDR3 has 13 residues. The V end was cut by 6 bases, the J end by 3 bases, with 11 bases between. Germline CDR1 is GTSNPN and CDR2 is SVGIG (reference sequence). CDR3 sequence reads: CACEGGPNEKLFF. CDR3 nucleotide sequence: TGTGCCTGCGAGGGAGGGCCTAATGAAAAACTGTTTTTT.

The CDR3 DNA reads as TGTGCCAGCAGCCGAGGACAGTTAAACACTGAAGCTTTCTTT. It encodes CASSRGQLNTEAFF. This rearrangement joins TRBV13 to TRBJ1-1; D perhaps matches TRBD1 (6 bases). This CDR3 is built from 14 residues. V lost 5 bases and J lost 2, with 12 bases in between. Germline V CDR1 and CDR2: PRHDT, FYEKMQ (reference sequence). Supplemented by reference TRBV13 and TRBJ1-1, the full variable domain reads AAGVIQSPRHLIKEKRETATLKCYPIPRHDTVYWYQQGPGQDPQFLISFYEKMQSDKGSIPDRFSAQQFSDYHSELNMSSLELGDSALYFCASSRGQLNTEAFFGQGTRLTVV.

The chain employs TRBV3-1 (or the pseudogene TRBV3-2) and TRBJ1-5, with 10 bases aligning to TRBD1. V gave up 1 base and J gave up 2 bases; unmatched junction bases: 14. The CDR3 has 20 amino acids. Germline V gives CDR1 LGHDT, CDR2 YNNKEL (reference sequence). CDR3 nucleotide sequence: TGTGCCAGCAGCCAAGGCTTAGGGACAGGGGAGTACGGAGGCAATCAGCCCCAGCATTTT. Amino acid sequence: CASSQGLGTGEYGGNQPQHF.

This clone appeared a single time. The chain combines TRBV5-4 with TRBJ2-7; 7 bases are shared with TRBD1. This CDR3 has 15 amino acids. Trimming took 0 bases from V and 0 from J; bases not matched to a gene: 3. Germline lookup yields CDR1 SGHNT and CDR2 YYREEE (reference sequence). The CDR3 reads CASSLESGGSYEQYF. CDR3 nucleotides: TGTGCCAGCAGCTTGGAGTCAGGGGGCTCCTACGAGCAGTACTTC.

The chain joins TRBV7-2 to TRBJ2-3; weak D call: TRBD1 (5 bases). This CDR3 comprises 16 residues. The ends were cut back, 1 base at V and 0 bases at J, with 11 bases in the middle. Germline-derived CDR1 and CDR2 are SGHTA and FQGNSA. CDR3 region: CASSLVGAPSTDTQYF. CDR3 nucleotides: TGTGCCAGCAGCTTAGTAGGGGCTCCTAGCACAGATACGCAGTATTTT.

V gene TRBV7-2 combines with J gene TRBJ1-2; D is ambiguous. Trimming removed 1 base at V and 4 bases at J, with 10 bases between. In germline, CDR1 is SGHTA, CDR2 FQGNSA. The CDR3 has 14 residues. The CDR3, as DNA: TGTGCCAGCAGCTTAGATAGACAAAGCTATGGCTACACCTTC. Its translation is CASSLDRQSYGYTF. Full variable domain (remainder filled in from reference TRBV7-2 and TRBJ1-2): GAGVSQSPSNKVTEKGKDVELRCDPISGHTALYWYRQSLGQGLEFLIYFQGNSAPDKSGLPSDRFSAERTGGSVSTLTIQRTQQEDSAVYLCASSLDRQSYGYTFGSGTRLTVV.

The chain is built from TRBV11-2 and TRBJ2-1; 9 nucleotides agree with TRBD2. CDR3 length: 19 residues. CDR1 and CDR2 (germline): SGHAT, FQNNGV. The ends lost 0 bases at V and 0 bases at J; junction bases unmatched: 9. The CDR3 region has the DNA TGTGCCAGCAGCTTAGAGGGGGGACTTAGCGGGAGCTCCTACAATGAGCAGTTCTTC. It specifies CASSLEGGLSGSSYNEQFF.

This chain links TRBV19 with TRBJ2-7; 8 bases line up with TRBD2. The V and J ends lost 3 bases and 4 bases, in that order; junction bases with no gene match: 5. The CDR3 totals 14 residues. Germline CDR1 reads LNHDA; CDR2 reads SQIVND (reference sequence). The CDR3 coding sequence is TGTGCCAGTAGTATCGGGGGGGCCTTTTACGAGCAGTACTTC. Its protein is CASSIGGAFYEQYF.

This sequence joins TRBV18 and TRBJ2-5; 9 positions agree with TRBD2. V gave up 4 bases and J gave up 6 bases; unmatched junction bases: 6. CDR3 length equals 14 residues. Germline values: CDR1 KGHSH, CDR2 LQKENI. The CDR3 sequence: CASSLGASGKTQYF. CDR3 bases: TGTGCCAGCTCACTTGGGGCTAGCGGGAAGACCCAGTACTTC.

This clone has a handful of counts. Other nucleotide sequences from this sample produce the same CDR3. This chain links TRBV9 with TRBJ1-4; 8 bases agree with TRBD1. Germline CDR1 reads SGDLS; CDR2 reads YYNGEE. The CDR3 is 14 residues long. V shed 0 bases, J shed 8 bases, and the junction held 3 bases outside the gene matches. The chain's CDR3 is CASSVGQGAEKLFF. Here the CDR3 DNA reads TGTGCCAGCAGCGTAGGCCAGGGGGCGGAAAAACTGTTTTTT.